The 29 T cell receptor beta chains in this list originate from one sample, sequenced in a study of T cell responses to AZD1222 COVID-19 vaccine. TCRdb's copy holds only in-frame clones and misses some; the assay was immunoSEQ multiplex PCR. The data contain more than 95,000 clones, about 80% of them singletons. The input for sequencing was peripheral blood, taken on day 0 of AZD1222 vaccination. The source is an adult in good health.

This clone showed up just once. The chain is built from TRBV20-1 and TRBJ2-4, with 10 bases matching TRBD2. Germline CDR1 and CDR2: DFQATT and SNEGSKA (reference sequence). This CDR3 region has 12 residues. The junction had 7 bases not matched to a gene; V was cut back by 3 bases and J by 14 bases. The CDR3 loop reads CSASADSGGKYF. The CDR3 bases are TGCAGTGCTAGTGCCGATAGCGGGGGGAAGTACTTC.

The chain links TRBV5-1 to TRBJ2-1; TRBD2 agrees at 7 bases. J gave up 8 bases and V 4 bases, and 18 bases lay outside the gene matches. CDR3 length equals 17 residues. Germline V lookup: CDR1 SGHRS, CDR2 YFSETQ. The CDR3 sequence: CASSLYGGGLSLHEQFF. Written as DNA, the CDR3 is TGCGCCAGCAGCCTTTACGGCGGGGGACTGAGTTTGCATGAGCAGTTCTTC. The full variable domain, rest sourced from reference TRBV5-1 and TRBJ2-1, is KAGVTQTPRYLIKTRGQQVTLSCSPISGHRSVSWYQQTPGQGLQFLFEYFSETQRNKGNFPGRFSGRQFSNSRSEMNVSTLELGDSALYLCASSLYGGGLSLHEQFFGPGTRLTVL.

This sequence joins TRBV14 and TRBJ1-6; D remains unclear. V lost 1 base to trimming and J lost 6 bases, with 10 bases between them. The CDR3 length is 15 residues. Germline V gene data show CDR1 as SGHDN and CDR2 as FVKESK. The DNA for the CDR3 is TGTGCCAGCAGCCAAGTTGGACTTACTAATTCACCCCTCCACTTT. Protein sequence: CASSQVGLTNSPLHF.

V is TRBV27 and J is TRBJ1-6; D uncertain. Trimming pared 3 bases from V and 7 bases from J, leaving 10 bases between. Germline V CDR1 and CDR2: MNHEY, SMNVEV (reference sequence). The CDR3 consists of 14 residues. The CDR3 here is CASSFGGGNSPLHF. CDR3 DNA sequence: TGTGCCAGCAGTTTCGGCGGTGGGAATTCACCCCTCCACTTT.

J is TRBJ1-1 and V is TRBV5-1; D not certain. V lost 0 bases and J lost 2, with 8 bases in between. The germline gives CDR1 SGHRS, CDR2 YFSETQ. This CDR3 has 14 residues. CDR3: CASSLVGKNTEAFF. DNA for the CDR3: TGCGCCAGCAGCTTGGTAGGGAAAAACACTGAAGCTTTCTTT. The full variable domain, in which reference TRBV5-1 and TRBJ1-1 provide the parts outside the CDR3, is KAGVTQTPRYLIKTRGQQVTLSCSPISGHRSVSWYQQTPGQGLQFLFEYFSETQRNKGNFPGRFSGRQFSNSRSEMNVSTLELGDSALYLCASSLVGKNTEAFFGQGTRLTVV.

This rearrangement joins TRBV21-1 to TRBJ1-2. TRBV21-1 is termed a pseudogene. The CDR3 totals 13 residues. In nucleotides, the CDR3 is TGTGCCAGCAGCGGACGGGGGGACTATGGCTACACCTTC. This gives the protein CASSGRGDYGYTF.

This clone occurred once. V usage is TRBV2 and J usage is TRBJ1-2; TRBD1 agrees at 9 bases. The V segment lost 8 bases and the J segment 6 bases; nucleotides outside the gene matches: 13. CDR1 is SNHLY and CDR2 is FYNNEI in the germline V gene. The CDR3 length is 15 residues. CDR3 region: CASFKYRDRDHGYTF. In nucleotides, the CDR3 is TGTGCCAGCTTCAAATACCGGGACAGGGACCATGGCTACACCTTC.

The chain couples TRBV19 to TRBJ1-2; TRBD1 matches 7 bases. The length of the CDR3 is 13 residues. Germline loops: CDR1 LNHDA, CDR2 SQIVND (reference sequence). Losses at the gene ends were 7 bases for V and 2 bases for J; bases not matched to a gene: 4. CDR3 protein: CASIETGNYGYTF. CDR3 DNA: TGTGCCAGTATCGAGACAGGGAACTATGGCTACACCTTC.

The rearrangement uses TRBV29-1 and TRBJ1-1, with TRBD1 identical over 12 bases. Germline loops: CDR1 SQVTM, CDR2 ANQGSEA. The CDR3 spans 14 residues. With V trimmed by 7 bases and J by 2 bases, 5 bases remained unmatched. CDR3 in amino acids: CSAVGTGGNTEAFF. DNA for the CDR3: TGCAGCGCCGTGGGGACAGGGGGCAACACTGAAGCTTTCTTT.

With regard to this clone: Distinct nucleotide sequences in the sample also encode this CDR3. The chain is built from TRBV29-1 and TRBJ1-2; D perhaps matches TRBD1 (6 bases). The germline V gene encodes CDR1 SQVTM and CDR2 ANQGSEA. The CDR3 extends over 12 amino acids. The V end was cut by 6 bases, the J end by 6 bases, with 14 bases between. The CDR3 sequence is CSVERGVHGYTF. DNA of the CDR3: TGCAGCGTAGAAAGGGGGGTGCATGGCTACACCTTC.

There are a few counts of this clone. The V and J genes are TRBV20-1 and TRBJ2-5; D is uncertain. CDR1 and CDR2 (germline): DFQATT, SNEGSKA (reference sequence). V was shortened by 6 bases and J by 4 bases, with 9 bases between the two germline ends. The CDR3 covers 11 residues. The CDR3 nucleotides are TGCAGTGCCCCAGTGGTAGAGACCCAGTACTTC. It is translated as CSAPVVETQYF.

The CDR3 protein is CSVVTGSLDYGYTF. CDR3 DNA sequence: TGCAGCGTTGTTACAGGGTCCCTGGACTATGGCTACACCTTC. The chain recombines TRBV29-1 with TRBJ1-2; D is possibly TRBD1 (6 bases). The CDR3 is made up of 14 amino acids. Trimming left V 4 bases short and J 3 bases short, with 15 bases between. Germline lookup yields CDR1 SQVTM and CDR2 ANQGSEA.

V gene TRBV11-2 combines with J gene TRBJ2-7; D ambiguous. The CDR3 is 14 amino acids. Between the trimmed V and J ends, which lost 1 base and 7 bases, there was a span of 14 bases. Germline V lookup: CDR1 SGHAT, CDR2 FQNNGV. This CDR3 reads CASSLAGWLGEQYF. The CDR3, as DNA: TGTGCCAGCAGCTTAGCTGGGTGGTTGGGGGAGCAGTACTTC.

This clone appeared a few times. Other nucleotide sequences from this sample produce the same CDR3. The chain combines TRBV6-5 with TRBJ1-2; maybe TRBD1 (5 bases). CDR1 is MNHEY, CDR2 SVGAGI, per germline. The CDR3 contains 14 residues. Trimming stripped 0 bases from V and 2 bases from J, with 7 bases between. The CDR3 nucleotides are TGTGCCAGCAGTTACTCGAAGGGGAACTATGGCTACACCTTC. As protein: CASSYSKGNYGYTF.

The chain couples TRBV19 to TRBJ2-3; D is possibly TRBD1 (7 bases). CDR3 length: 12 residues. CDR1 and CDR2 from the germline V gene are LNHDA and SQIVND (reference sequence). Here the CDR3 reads CARDSKGHTQYF. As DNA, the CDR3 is TGTGCGCGGGACAGCAAAGGCCATACGCAGTATTTT.

The chain's CDR3 is CASSETGVVEAFF. CDR3 nucleotide sequence: TGTGCCAGCAGTGAAACAGGAGTGGTTGAAGCTTTCTTT. The genes are TRBV6-1 and TRBJ1-1, with a tentative D call TRBD1 (5 bases). CDR3 size: 13 residues. From germline, CDR1 is MNHNS and CDR2 SASEGT. With 2 bases removed from V and 7 bases from J, the gap between germline ends came to 11 bases.

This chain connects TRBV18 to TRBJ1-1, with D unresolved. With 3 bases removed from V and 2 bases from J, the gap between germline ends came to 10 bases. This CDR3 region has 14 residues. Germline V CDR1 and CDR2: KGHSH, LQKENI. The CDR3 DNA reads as TGTGCCAGCTCACCGAGCCCAATCAACACTGAAGCTTTCTTT. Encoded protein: CASSPSPINTEAFF.

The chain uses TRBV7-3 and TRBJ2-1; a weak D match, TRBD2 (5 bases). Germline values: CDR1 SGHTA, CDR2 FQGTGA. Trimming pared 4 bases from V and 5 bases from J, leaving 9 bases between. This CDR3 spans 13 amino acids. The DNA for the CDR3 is TGTGCCAGCAGCTCCCCGGGAAACAATGAGCAGTTCTTC. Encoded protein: CASSSPGNNEQFF.

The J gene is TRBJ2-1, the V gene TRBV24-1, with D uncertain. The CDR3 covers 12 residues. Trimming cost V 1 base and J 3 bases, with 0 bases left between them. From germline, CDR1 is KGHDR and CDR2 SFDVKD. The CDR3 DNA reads TGTGCCACCAGTGATTTCTACAATGAGCAGTTCTTC. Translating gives CATSDFYNEQFF.

The CDR3 nucleotides read TGTGCCAGCAGCCGCGGGGGGGCCGGGGGCACAGATACGCAGTATTTT. Translation gives CASSRGGAGGTDTQYF. The chain has TRBV5-4 and TRBJ2-3; TRBD2 matches at 9 bases. This CDR3 has 16 amino acids. The V gene end was trimmed by 4 bases and the J gene end by 1 base; junction bases not matched to a gene: 7. Germline loops: CDR1 SGHNT, CDR2 YYREEE (reference sequence).

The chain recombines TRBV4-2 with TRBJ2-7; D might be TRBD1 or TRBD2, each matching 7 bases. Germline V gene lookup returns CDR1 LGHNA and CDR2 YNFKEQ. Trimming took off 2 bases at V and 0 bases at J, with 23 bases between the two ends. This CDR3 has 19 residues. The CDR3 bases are TGTGCCAGCAGCCAACCAGGGAGGGTAAGACAGGGCCTCTCCTACGAGCAGTACTTC. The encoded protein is CASSQPGRVRQGLSYEQYF.

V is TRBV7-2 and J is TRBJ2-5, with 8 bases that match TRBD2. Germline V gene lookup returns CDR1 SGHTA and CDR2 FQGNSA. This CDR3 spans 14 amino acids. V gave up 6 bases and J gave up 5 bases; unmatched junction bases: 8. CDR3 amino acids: CASSYGGAGETQYF. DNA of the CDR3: TGTGCCAGCAGTTACGGGGGGGCCGGGGAGACCCAGTACTTC.

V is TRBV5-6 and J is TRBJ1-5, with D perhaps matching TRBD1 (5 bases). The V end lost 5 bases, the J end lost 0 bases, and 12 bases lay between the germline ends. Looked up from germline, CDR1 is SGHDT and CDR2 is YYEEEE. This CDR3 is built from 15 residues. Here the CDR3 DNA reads TGTGCCAGCAGGCGGGGACCGTATAGCAATCAGCCCCAGCATTTT. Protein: CASRRGPYSNQPQHF.

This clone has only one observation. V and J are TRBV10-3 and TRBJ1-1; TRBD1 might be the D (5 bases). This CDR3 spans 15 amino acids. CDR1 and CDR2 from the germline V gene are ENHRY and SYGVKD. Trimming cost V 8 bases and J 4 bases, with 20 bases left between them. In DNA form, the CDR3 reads TGTGCCATCGGGGAGGCGGTTAGAAGGGGCACTGAAGCTTTCTTT. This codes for CAIGEAVRRGTEAFF.

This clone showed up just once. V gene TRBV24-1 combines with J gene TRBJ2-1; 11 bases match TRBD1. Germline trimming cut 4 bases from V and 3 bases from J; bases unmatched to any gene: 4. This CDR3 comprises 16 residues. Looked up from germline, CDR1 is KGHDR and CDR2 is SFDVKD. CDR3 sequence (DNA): TGTGCCACCAGTGACACCGGGACAGGGGGCTACAATGAGCAGTTCTTC. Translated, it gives CATSDTGTGGYNEQFF.

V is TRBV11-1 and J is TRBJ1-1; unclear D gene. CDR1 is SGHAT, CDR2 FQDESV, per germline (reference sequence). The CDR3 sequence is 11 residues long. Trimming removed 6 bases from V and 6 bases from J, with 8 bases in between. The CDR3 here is CASRARAEAFF. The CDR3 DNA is TGTGCCAGCAGAGCCCGGGCTGAAGCTTTCTTT.

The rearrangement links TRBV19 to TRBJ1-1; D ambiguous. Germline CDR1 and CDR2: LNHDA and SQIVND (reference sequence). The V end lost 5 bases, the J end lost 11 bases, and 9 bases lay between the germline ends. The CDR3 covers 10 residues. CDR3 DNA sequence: TGTGCCAGTAGTGGAGAGCTGGCTTTCTTT. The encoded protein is CASSGELAFF.

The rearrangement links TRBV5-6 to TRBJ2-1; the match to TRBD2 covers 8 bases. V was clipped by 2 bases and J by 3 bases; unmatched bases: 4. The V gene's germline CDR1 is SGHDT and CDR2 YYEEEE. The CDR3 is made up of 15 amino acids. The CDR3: CASSFRTSNYNEQFF. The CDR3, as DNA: TGTGCCAGCAGCTTTAGGACTAGCAACTACAATGAGCAGTTCTTC.

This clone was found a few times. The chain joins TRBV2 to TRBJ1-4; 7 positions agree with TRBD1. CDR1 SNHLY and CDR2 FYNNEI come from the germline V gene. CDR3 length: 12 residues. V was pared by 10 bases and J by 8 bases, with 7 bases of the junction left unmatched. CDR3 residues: CATTGDSEKLFF. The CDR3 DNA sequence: TGTGCCACCACAGGGGACAGCGAAAAACTGTTTTTT.